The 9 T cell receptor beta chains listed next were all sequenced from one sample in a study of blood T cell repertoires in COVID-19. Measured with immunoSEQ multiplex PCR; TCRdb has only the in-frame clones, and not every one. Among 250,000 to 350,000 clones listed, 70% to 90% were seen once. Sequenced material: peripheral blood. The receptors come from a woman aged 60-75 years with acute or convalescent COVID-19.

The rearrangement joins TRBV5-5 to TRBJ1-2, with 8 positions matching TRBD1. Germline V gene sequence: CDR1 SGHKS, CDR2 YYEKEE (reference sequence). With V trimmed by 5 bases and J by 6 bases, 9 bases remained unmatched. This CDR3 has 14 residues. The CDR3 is CASSPTPTGDGYTF. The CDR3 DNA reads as TGTGCCAGCAGTCCAACTCCGACAGGGGATGGCTACACCTTC.

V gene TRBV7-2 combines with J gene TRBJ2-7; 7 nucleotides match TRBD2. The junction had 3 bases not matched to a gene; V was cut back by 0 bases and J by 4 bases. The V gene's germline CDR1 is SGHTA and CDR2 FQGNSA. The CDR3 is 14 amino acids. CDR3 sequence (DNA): TGTGCCAGCAGCTTAGCAGCGGGGCGGTACGAGCAGTACTTC. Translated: CASSLAAGRYEQYF.

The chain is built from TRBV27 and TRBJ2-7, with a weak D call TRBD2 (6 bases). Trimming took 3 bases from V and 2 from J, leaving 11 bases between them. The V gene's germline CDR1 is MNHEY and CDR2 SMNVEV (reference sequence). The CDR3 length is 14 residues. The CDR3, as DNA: TGTGCCAGCAGTTTCGGCGGGACCGCCTACGAGCAGTACTTC. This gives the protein CASSFGGTAYEQYF.

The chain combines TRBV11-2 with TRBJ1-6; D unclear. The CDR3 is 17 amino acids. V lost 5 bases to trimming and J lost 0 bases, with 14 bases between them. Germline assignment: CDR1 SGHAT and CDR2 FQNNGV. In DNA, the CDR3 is TGTGCCAGCAGCCCAGAGTGGGCGAGCTCCTATAATTCACCCCTCCACTTT. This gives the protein CASSPEWASSYNSPLHF.

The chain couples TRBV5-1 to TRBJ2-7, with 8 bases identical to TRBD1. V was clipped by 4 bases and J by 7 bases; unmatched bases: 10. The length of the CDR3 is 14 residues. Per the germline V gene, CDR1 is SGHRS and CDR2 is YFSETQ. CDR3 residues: CASSRATGVGEQYF. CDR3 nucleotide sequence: TGCGCCAGCAGCCGGGCGACAGGGGTTGGGGAGCAGTACTTC.

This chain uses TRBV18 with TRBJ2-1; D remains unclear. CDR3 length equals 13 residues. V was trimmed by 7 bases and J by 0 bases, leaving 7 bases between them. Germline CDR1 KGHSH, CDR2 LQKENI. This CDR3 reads CASLSSSYNEQFF. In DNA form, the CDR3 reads TGTGCCAGCTTGTCGAGCTCCTACAATGAGCAGTTCTTC.

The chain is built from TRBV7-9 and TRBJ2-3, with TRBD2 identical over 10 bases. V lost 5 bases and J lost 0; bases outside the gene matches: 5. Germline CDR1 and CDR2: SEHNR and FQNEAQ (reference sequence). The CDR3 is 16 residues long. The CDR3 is CASSTTSGASTDTQYF. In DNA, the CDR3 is TGTGCCAGCAGCACTACTAGCGGGGCCAGCACAGATACGCAGTATTTT.

CDR3 sequence: CASSKGGGRSNQPQHF. CDR3 sequence (DNA): TGTGCCAGCAGCAAAGGGGGAGGTAGGAGCAATCAGCCCCAGCATTTT. This chain joins TRBV21-1 and TRBJ1-5. TRBV21-1 is shown as a pseudogene. The CDR3 is 16 residues long.

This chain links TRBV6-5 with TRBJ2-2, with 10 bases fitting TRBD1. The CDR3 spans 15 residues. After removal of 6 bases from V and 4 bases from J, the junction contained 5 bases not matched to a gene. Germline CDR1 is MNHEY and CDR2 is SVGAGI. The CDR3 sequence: CASSRQGAVTGELFF. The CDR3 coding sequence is TGTGCCAGCAGCCGACAGGGGGCGGTCACCGGGGAGCTGTTTTTT.